A single sample gave rise to the 23 T cell receptor beta chains below, sequenced in a study of graft-versus-host responses after intestinal transplantation. These receptors are not linked to any known antigen. Repertoires were generated with immunoSEQ multiplex PCR, while TCRdb's copy carries only in-frame clones and drops some. The sample has about 70,000 clones, approximately 84% seen once. The material was unstimulated CD4+ T cells sorted from spleen or lymph node cells, obtained before transplant. Receptors were obtained from a human donor who was the organ donor for an intestinal transplant.

This rearrangement joins TRBV28 to TRBJ1-2, with TRBD1 identical over 7 bases. Germline CDR1 is MDHEN and CDR2 is SYDVKM. The J segment lost 3 bases and the V segment lost 11 bases, leaving 3 bases of the junction unmatched. This CDR3 contains 11 residues. CDR3 protein: CARDRDYGYTF. The CDR3 DNA reads as TGTGCCCGGGACAGAGACTATGGCTACACCTTC.

This clone was recorded once. J is TRBJ2-1 and V is TRBV29-1; 12 bases fit TRBD2. This CDR3 has 15 amino acids. Per the germline V gene, CDR1 is SQVTM and CDR2 is ANQGSEA. V lost 4 bases to trimming and J lost 3 bases; unmatched junction nucleotides: 4. The DNA for the CDR3 is TGCAGCGTTGGACTAGCGGGGGAGTACTACAATGAGCAGTTCTTC. Translation: CSVGLAGEYYNEQFF.

The chain links TRBV9 to TRBJ2-3; 8 bases fit TRBD2. V was clipped by 0 bases and J by 3 bases; unmatched bases: 12. The CDR3 is made up of 18 amino acids. Looked up from germline, CDR1 is SGDLS and CDR2 is YYNGEE. The CDR3 sequence is CASSVGIWGGGGTDTQYF. The CDR3, as DNA: TGTGCCAGCAGCGTAGGGATCTGGGGTGGCGGGGGGACAGATACGCAGTATTTT.

CDR3 sequence reads: CASLRRGGDNYGYTF. For the CDR3, the DNA is TGTGCCAGCCTTAGGAGGGGAGGGGACAACTATGGCTACACCTTC. The chain is built from TRBV28 and TRBJ1-2; possibly TRBD1 for D (5 bases). This CDR3 has 15 amino acids. Germline CDR1 and CDR2: MDHEN and SYDVKM. The V and J ends lost 8 bases and 2 bases respectively, with 18 bases between them.

V usage is TRBV6-5 and J usage is TRBJ1-4; the D gene is possibly TRBD1 (5 bases). This CDR3 has 14 residues. Germline V gives CDR1 MNHEY, CDR2 SVGAGI. The V and J ends lost 6 bases and 7 bases respectively, with 15 bases between them. The CDR3 DNA is TGTGCCAGCAGCCTATGGAGCGGGGGTGAAAAACTGTTTTTT. Protein sequence: CASSLWSGGEKLFF.

About this clone: At one of its ends the junction is not consistent with the germline gene, which may arise from a read error. The rearrangement links TRBV7-2 to TRBJ2-1; TRBD2 matches at 7 bases. The germline CDR1 and CDR2 sequences are SGHTA and FQGNSA. The CDR3 runs to 14 residues. For the CDR3, the DNA is TGTGCCAGCAGCACGTCCCGGGACTACATTGAGCAGTTCTTC. Translating it yields CASSTSRDYIEQFF.

V and J are TRBV10-3 and TRBJ2-2, with 13 nucleotides matching TRBD2. The CDR3 extends over 22 amino acids. The J segment lost 1 base and the V segment lost 8 bases, leaving 22 bases of the junction unmatched. Germline CDR1 ENHRY, CDR2 SYGVKD. The CDR3 spells CAILKTLKPGLAGSWNTGELFF. The CDR3 DNA reads as TGTGCCATCCTTAAAACCCTGAAACCGGGACTAGCGGGGTCCTGGAACACCGGGGAGCTGTTTTTT.

The chain links TRBV9 to TRBJ1-2, with 9 bases fitting TRBD1. CDR3 length: 13 residues. V was pared by 3 bases and J by 7 bases, with 4 bases of the junction left unmatched. In germline, CDR1 is SGDLS, CDR2 YYNGEE. The CDR3 DNA sequence: TGTGCCAGCAGCGCGACAGGGGGAGGTGGCTACACCTTC. Residues: CASSATGGGGYTF.

This clone was counted between two and nine times. V gene TRBV11-2 combines with J gene TRBJ2-1; TRBD2 agrees at 14 bases. Germline trimming cut 5 bases from V and 8 bases from J; bases unmatched to any gene: 8. The CDR3 has 16 residues. Germline CDR1 and CDR2: SGHAT and FQNNGV. The CDR3 coding sequence is TGTGCCAGCAGCGCCCTGACTAGCGGGGGGGCCTATGAGCAGTTCTTC. Translation gives CASSALTSGGAYEQFF.

A single count supports this clone. The chain couples TRBV5-1 to TRBJ2-5, with 10 bases lining up with TRBD2. The germline V gene has CDR1 SGHRS and CDR2 YFSETQ. CDR3 length equals 16 residues. V lost 4 bases and J lost 2; bases outside the gene matches: 8. The CDR3 nucleotides are TGCGCCAGCAGCAAGCCGGGACTAGCGACTCAAGAGACCCAGTACTTC. Protein sequence: CASSKPGLATQETQYF.

The chain links TRBV20-1 to TRBJ2-7; D is unresolved. With 3 bases removed from V and 7 bases from J, the gap between germline ends came to 10 bases. Germline CDR1 DFQATT, CDR2 SNEGSKA (reference sequence). This CDR3 is built from 11 residues. DNA for the CDR3: TGCAGTGCTAGGTCCGATTGGGAGCAGTACGTC. Its protein product is CSARSDWEQYV.

V usage is TRBV30 and J usage is TRBJ2-7, with 7 bases identical to TRBD1. CDR3 length: 15 amino acids. Germline V gives CDR1 GTSNPN, CDR2 SVGIG (reference sequence). J gave up 2 bases and V 4 bases, and 11 bases lay outside the gene matches. DNA for the CDR3: TGTGCCTGGACGGGGACAGAACACAACACCTACGAGCAGTACGTC. Residues: CAWTGTEHNTYEQYV.

The chain carries TRBV18 and TRBJ1-5; 7 nucleotides align to TRBD1. This CDR3 spans 13 amino acids. Germline lookup yields CDR1 KGHSH and CDR2 LQKENI. Trimming at V came to 9 bases and at J to 6 bases, leaving 8 bases not matched to a gene. DNA for the CDR3: TGTGCCAGTACAGGGGTTGAGAGTCAGCCCCAGCATTTT. Residues: CASTGVESQPQHF.

This clone was seen a few times. The rearrangement uses TRBV7-9 and TRBJ2-2, with unresolved D. The CDR3 is made up of 14 amino acids. CDR1 SEHNR and CDR2 FQNEAQ come from the germline V gene (reference sequence). Trimming stripped 1 base from V and 3 bases from J, with 6 bases between. DNA of the CDR3: TGTGCCAGCAGCTTAGATAGTCACACCGGGGAGCTGTTTTTT. Translated: CASSLDSHTGELFF. Looking up the rest from reference TRBV7-9 and TRBJ2-2 gives the full variable domain: DTGVSQNPRHKITKRGQNVTFRCDPISEHNRLYWYRQTLGQGPEFLTYFQNEAQLEKSRLLSDRFSAERPKGSFSTLEIQRTEQGDSAMYLCASSLDSHTGELFFGEGSRLTVL.

The chain combines TRBV7-9 with TRBJ2-4; 8 positions agree with TRBD1. From germline, CDR1 is SEHNR and CDR2 FQNEAQ (reference sequence). Trimming removed 5 bases from V and 2 bases from J; junction bases left unmatched: 11. This CDR3 is built from 17 residues. In nucleotides, the CDR3 is TGTGCCAGCAGCCCCAGAGGTACAGGGGGGACCAAAAACATTCAGTACTTC. Encoded protein: CASSPRGTGGTKNIQYF.

This clone was seen only once. The chain combines TRBV4-3 with TRBJ1-5, with D possibly TRBD1 on 6 matching bases. V lost 0 bases and J lost 0, with 15 bases in between. The CDR3 is 18 residues long. Germline CDR1 is LGHNA and CDR2 is YSLEER. The CDR3 spells CASSQDPVYRASNQPQHF. The CDR3 nucleotides are TGCGCCAGCAGCCAAGATCCTGTATACAGGGCTAGCAATCAGCCCCAGCATTTT.

This sequence joins TRBV5-6 and TRBJ2-1; 7 bases match TRBD1. This CDR3 comprises 17 residues. From germline, CDR1 is SGHDT and CDR2 YYEEEE. V lost 4 bases, J lost 4 bases, and 14 bases stayed unmatched. The CDR3 DNA reads TGTGCCAGCAGCCCGGTCTCCGGACAGGCCAAATACAATGAGCAGTTCTTC. Encoded protein: CASSPVSGQAKYNEQFF.

This clone was found once. The chain has TRBV11-2 and TRBJ2-3; 8 nucleotides align to TRBD2. The germline V gene has CDR1 SGHAT and CDR2 FQNNGV. The CDR3 has 16 residues. After removal of 3 bases from V and 2 bases from J, the junction contained 7 bases not matched to a gene. The chain's CDR3 is CASSFSAGAYTDTQYF. The CDR3 region has the DNA TGTGCCAGCAGCTTCTCAGCGGGGGCCTACACAGATACGCAGTATTTT.

V and J are TRBV16 and TRBJ2-1; D is perhaps TRBD2 (7 bases). This CDR3 contains 16 residues. CDR1 is KGHSY and CDR2 is FQNENV in the germline V gene. The ends were cut back, 8 bases at V and 3 bases at J, with 20 bases in the middle. CDR3 sequence reads: CASRPRGGNYYNEQFF. CDR3 DNA: TGTGCCAGCCGTCCTAGGGGGGGCAACTACTACAATGAGCAGTTCTTC.

CDR3 DNA: TGTGCCAGCAGCTCGGGGACTAGCGGGACCGGGAATACGCAGTATTTT. Amino acids: CASSSGTSGTGNTQYF. The chain uses TRBV7-8 and TRBJ2-3; TRBD2 aligns across 13 bases. The junction had 8 bases not matched to a gene; V was cut back by 4 bases and J by 7 bases. CDR3 length equals 16 residues. Germline values: CDR1 SGHVS, CDR2 FQNEAQ.

The gene calls are TRBV6-5 and TRBJ1-2; weak D call: TRBD1 (6 bases). CDR3 length: 13 amino acids. CDR1 is MNHEY, CDR2 SVGAGI, per germline. Trimming left V 2 bases short and J 9 bases short, with 13 bases between. The CDR3, as DNA: TGTGCCAGCAGTTACATTTTGGGACAAAGCTACACCTTC. Its translation: CASSYILGQSYTF.

V is TRBV29-1 and J is TRBJ2-7, with a weak D call TRBD2 (5 bases). This CDR3 contains 11 residues. Germline V gives CDR1 SQVTM, CDR2 ANQGSEA. V was trimmed by 6 bases and J by 2 bases, leaving 8 bases between them. The CDR3 nucleotides are TGCAGCGTAGAGGGTCCCTACGAGCAGTACGTC. It is translated as CSVEGPYEQYV.

The chain uses TRBV11-2 and TRBJ1-1, with 9 bases aligning to TRBD1. J was trimmed by 0 bases and V by 2 bases; bases with no gene match: 4. The germline V gene encodes CDR1 SGHAT and CDR2 FQNNGV. The CDR3 runs to 16 residues. The CDR3 DNA sequence: TGTGCCAGCAGCTTAAGGACAGGGGCCCTGAACACTGAAGCTTTCTTT. Protein product: CASSLRTGALNTEAFF.